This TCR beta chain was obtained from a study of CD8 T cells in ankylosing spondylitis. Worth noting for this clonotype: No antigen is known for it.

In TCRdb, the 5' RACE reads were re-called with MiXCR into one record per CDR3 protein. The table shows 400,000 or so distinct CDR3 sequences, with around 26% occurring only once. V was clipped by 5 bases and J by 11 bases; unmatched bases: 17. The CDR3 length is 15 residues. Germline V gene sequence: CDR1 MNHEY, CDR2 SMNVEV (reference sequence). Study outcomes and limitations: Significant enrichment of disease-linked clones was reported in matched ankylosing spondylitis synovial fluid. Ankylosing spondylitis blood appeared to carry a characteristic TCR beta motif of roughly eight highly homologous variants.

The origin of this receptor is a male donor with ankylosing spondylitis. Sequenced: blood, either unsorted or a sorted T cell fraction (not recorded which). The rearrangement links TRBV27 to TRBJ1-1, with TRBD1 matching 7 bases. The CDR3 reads CASSDRQGLGLLAFF. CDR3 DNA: TGTGCCAGCAGTGATCGACAGGGTTTAGGGTTATTGGCTTTCTTT.